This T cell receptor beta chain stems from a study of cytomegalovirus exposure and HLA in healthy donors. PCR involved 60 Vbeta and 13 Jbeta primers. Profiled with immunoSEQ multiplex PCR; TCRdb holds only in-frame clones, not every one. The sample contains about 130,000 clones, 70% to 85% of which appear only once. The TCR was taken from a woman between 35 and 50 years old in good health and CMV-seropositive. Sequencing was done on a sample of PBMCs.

The CDR3, as DNA: TGTGCCAGCAGTGAGCGGGAGGGCCTAAATGAGCAGTTCTTC. Translated: CASSEREGLNEQFF. This chain links TRBV6-5 with TRBJ2-1; 10 bases agree with TRBD2. J was trimmed by 7 bases and V by 5 bases; bases with no gene match: 5. The CDR3 loop spans 14 amino acids. Per the germline V gene, CDR1 is MNHEY and CDR2 is SVGAGI.